The text below deals with one TCR beta chain. The data belong to a study of cytomegalovirus exposure and HLA in healthy donors. V was pared by 0 bases and J by 2 bases, with 3 bases between. Germline V gene sequence: CDR1 MNHEY, CDR2 SMNVEV (reference sequence). The CDR3 has 13 amino acids. Primers included in the PCR were 60 Vbeta and 13 Jbeta primers. Libraries were prepared by immunoSEQ multiplex PCR; TCRdb keeps only in-frame clonotypes and omits some of them. The sample carries around 150,000 clones, 78% recorded once. The source of this sequence is a middle-aged woman in good health and CMV-seronegative. The specimen was PBMCs. The chain joins TRBV27 to TRBJ2-3, with D unresolved. DNA of the CDR3: TGTGCCAGCAGTTTATCCCACACAGATACGCAGTATTTT. Protein sequence: CASSLSHTDTQYF.